Here is one T cell receptor beta chain with its context. TCRdb reprocessed the RT-PCR reads with MiXCR, giving one entry per CDR3 protein. The sample carries approximately 500,000 distinct CDR3 sequences, around a quarter recorded once. These data originate in a study of response to subunit inactivated influenza vaccine. Trimming removed 4 bases from V and 5 bases from J, with 21 bases in between. The CDR3 contains 15 residues. Germline CDR1 and CDR2: DFQATT and SNEGSKA (reference sequence). These data were also reused for a study on T cells expressing NK-cell markers. This second study notes: Libraries used 5'RACE template switching adding universal primer site and UMIs. The sorts in several experiments were restricted to alpha-beta TCR T cells by an anti-gamma-delta TCR antibody. In 5 to 7 donors, dominant CD3+CD56+NKG2C+ clones formed about 1.0-7.5% of CD8+ cells.

The rearrangement links TRBV20-1 to TRBJ2-7, with D perhaps matching TRBD2 (6 bases). This sample comprised CD4+ T cells sorted from PBMCs, obtained roughly 13 days after vaccination. The receptor was derived from a man aged 45-65 years who received an inactivated influenza vaccine. The CDR3 protein is CSATRLGVAGNEQYF. The CDR3 nucleotides read TGCAGTGCTACCCGACTAGGAGTCGCCGGGAACGAGCAGTACTTC.